The 18 T cell receptor beta chains presented below share a single source sample, sequenced in a study of response to subunit inactivated influenza vaccine. One entry per CDR3 protein, called by TCRdb with MiXCR from the RT-PCR reads. The table lists over 400,000 distinct CDR3 sequences, approximately 11% of them singletons. Source: PBMCs from blood, taken about 6 weeks after vaccination. The receptor set was obtained from a man aged 50 or older who received an inactivated influenza vaccine.

This clonotype was counted a few times. This sequence joins TRBV24-1 and TRBJ2-2, with 7 bases fitting TRBD1. V shed 4 bases, J shed 5 bases, and the junction held 6 bases outside the gene matches. CDR1 KGHDR and CDR2 SFDVKD come from the germline V gene. The CDR3 consists of 15 residues. CDR3 loop: CATSDPGTVTGELFF. CDR3 nucleotide sequence: TGTGCCACCAGTGACCCCGGGACAGTGACCGGGGAGCTGTTTTTT.

This clonotype was counted at least ten times. The chain employs TRBV28 and TRBJ2-7; possible D gene TRBD1, 5 bases. The germline V gene encodes CDR1 MDHEN and CDR2 SYDVKM. This CDR3 contains 12 residues. Between the trimmed V and J ends, which lost 7 bases and 3 bases, there was a span of 10 bases. CDR3: CASKSQGYEQYF. The CDR3 region has the DNA TGTGCCAGCAAAAGCCAGGGCTACGAGCAGTACTTC.

This clonotype was observed a few times. The gene calls are TRBV28 and TRBJ1-2, with 8 bases that match TRBD1. The J segment lost 8 bases and the V segment lost 4 bases, leaving 15 bases of the junction unmatched. Germline lookup yields CDR1 MDHEN and CDR2 SYDVKM. This CDR3 is 16 amino acids long. CDR3 sequence reads: CASSSPARTGQGGYTF. Written as DNA, the CDR3 is TGTGCCAGCAGTTCCCCGGCCAGGACAGGGCAAGGCGGCTACACCTTC.

The chain joins TRBV12-3 or TRBV12-4 to TRBJ1-4, with 7 bases matching TRBD1. V lost 6 bases, J lost 7 bases, and 5 bases stayed unmatched. The CDR3 consists of 13 residues. CDR3 coding DNA: TGTGCCAGCAGCCGACAGGGAAGTGAAAAACTGTTTTTT. Protein sequence: CASSRQGSEKLFF.

A few counts support this clonotype. DNA for the CDR3: TGTGCCAGCAGCCCGTGGGGGACAGGGGCTACCGAGCAGTACTTC. Its translation: CASSPWGTGATEQYF. This chain uses TRBV9 with TRBJ2-7; 10 bases map to TRBD1. The CDR3 runs to 15 residues. Germline lookup yields CDR1 SGDLS and CDR2 YYNGEE. V shed 4 bases and J 6 bases; nucleotides not matched to a gene: 10.

This clonotype was seen more than once but under ten times. The V gene is TRBV9, the J gene TRBJ2-1, with 7 bases that match TRBD2. J gave up 0 bases and V 3 bases, and 6 bases lay outside the gene matches. The CDR3 spans 16 residues. CDR1 SGDLS and CDR2 YYNGEE come from the germline V gene. CDR3 in DNA: TGTGCCAGCAGCGCACGAGCGGGGTACTCCTACAATGAGCAGTTCTTC. Its translation: CASSARAGYSYNEQFF.

This clonotype was counted ten times or more. This sequence joins TRBV15 and TRBJ2-3, with TRBD2 matching 8 bases. CDR3 length: 14 amino acids. Trimming took 5 bases from V and 7 from J; bases not matched to a gene: 8. Per germline, CDR1 LNHNV and CDR2 YYDKDF (reference sequence). For the CDR3, the DNA is TGTGCCACCAGCGGCAGCGGGGGACGATATACGCAGTATTTT. It is translated as CATSGSGGRYTQYF.

This clonotype was seen a few times. The V call is TRBV6-2 or TRBV6-3, the J call TRBJ2-7; D possibly corresponds to TRBD1 (7 bases). Trimming cost V 7 bases and J 3 bases, with 16 bases left between them. Germline assignment: CDR1 MNHEY and CDR2 SVGEGT. This CDR3 is built from 14 residues. The CDR3 region has the DNA TGTGCCAGCAAGGGGGCTAGCGATAACTACGAGCAGTACTTC. Translated: CASKGASDNYEQYF.

The V call is TRBV5-1, the J call TRBJ2-3; D could derive from TRBD1 or TRBD2 (6 bases each). Germline CDR1 and CDR2: SGHRS and YFSETQ. This CDR3 is 17 amino acids long. V dropped 0 bases and J dropped 0 bases, with 14 bases sitting between them. The DNA for the CDR3 is TGCGCCAGCAGCTTGGAGCCCGGGGGCGTCAGCACAGATACGCAGTATTTT. Translation gives CASSLEPGGVSTDTQYF.

This clonotype has ten or more counts. This chain uses TRBV6-1 with TRBJ2-5; a possible D gene is TRBD1 (5 bases). The CDR3 length is 18 residues. The germline gives CDR1 MNHNS, CDR2 SASEGT. The V end was cut by 6 bases, the J end by 4 bases, with 27 bases between. The CDR3 sequence: CASSQTRQTVTARETQYF. The CDR3 DNA reads TGTGCCAGCAGCCAAACCCGTCAGACAGTTACGGCCAGAGAGACCCAGTACTTC.

This clonotype was observed many times. This CDR3 reads CSARDHGGRYNEKLFF. The CDR3, as DNA: TGCAGTGCTAGAGATCACGGTGGCAGATACAATGAAAAACTGTTTTTT. This chain joins TRBV20-1 and TRBJ1-4; D is unclear. Looked up from germline, CDR1 is DFQATT and CDR2 is SNEGSKA (reference sequence). Trimming removed 0 bases at V and 5 bases at J, with 16 bases between. The CDR3 is 16 residues long.

This rearrangement joins TRBV16 to TRBJ1-2; the match to TRBD1 covers 8 bases. The germline V gene encodes CDR1 KGHSY and CDR2 FQNENV. This CDR3 spans 14 amino acids. J lost 7 bases, V lost 3 bases, and 7 bases had no gene match. CDR3 loop: CASSQGQAYGGYTF. DNA of the CDR3: TGTGCCAGCAGCCAGGGACAGGCCTATGGTGGCTACACCTTC.

This clonotype has only a few counts. This rearrangement joins TRBV6-5 to TRBJ1-4; 8 bases align to TRBD1. Germline V gene lookup returns CDR1 MNHEY and CDR2 SVGAGI. The CDR3 length is 15 residues. V lost 0 bases and J lost 7; bases outside the gene matches: 4. CDR3 residues: CASSYSDRESEKLFF. The DNA of the CDR3 is TGTGCCAGCAGTTACTCGGACAGGGAGAGTGAAAAACTGTTTTTT.

This clonotype was observed a handful of times. The chain has TRBV7-2 and TRBJ2-5, with a weak D call TRBD2 (6 bases). Trimming shortened V by 5 bases and J by 7 bases, and 23 bases separated the two germline ends. Per the germline V gene, CDR1 is SGHTA and CDR2 is FQGNSA. This CDR3 region has 16 residues. In DNA form, the CDR3 reads TGTGCCAGCAGCGGTCTTGGACTACACATATTGGGGACCCAGTACTTC. The encoded protein is CASSGLGLHILGTQYF.

This clonotype was observed at least ten times. The V gene is TRBV5-1, the J gene TRBJ2-3, with 7 bases matching TRBD1. The CDR3 totals 15 residues. Germline CDR1 SGHRS, CDR2 YFSETQ. V was pared by 1 base and J by 6 bases, with 8 bases of the junction left unmatched. This CDR3 is CASSLSRGLWDTQYF. DNA for the CDR3: TGCGCCAGCAGCTTGAGCAGGGGGTTATGGGATACGCAGTATTTT. Based on the CDR3 plus reference TRBV5-1 and TRBJ2-3, the full variable domain is KAGVTQTPRYLIKTRGQQVTLSCSPISGHRSVSWYQQTPGQGLQFLFEYFSETQRNKGNFPGRFSGRQFSNSRSEMNVSTLELGDSALYLCASSLSRGLWDTQYFGPGTRLTVL.

In the case of this clonotype: Compared with germline, one end of the junction differs, possibly owing to a read error. The J gene is TRBJ2-1, the V gene TRBV20-1, with 9 bases identical to TRBD2. Germline-derived CDR1 and CDR2 are DFQATT and SNEGSKA (reference sequence). The CDR3 runs 14 residues. DNA of the CDR3: TGCAGTGCGAGAGATGGCGGGACTAGCTCGTCGCTGTTCTTC. It encodes CSARDGGTSSSLFF.

This clonotype turned up a few times. The rearrangement joins TRBV5-4 to TRBJ2-6; no firm D call. V was trimmed by 0 bases and J by 0 bases, leaving 16 bases between them. Germline CDR1 is SGHNT and CDR2 is YYREEE (reference sequence). The CDR3 has 19 residues. CDR3 nucleotide sequence: TGTGCCAGCAGCTTGGTATTTATGTCGCAGAGCTCTGGGGCCAACGTCCTGACTTTC. It encodes CASSLVFMSQSSGANVLTF.

The chain is built from TRBV28 and TRBJ2-1, with D unresolved. The ends were cut back, 3 bases at V and 5 bases at J, with 8 bases in the middle. The germline V gene has CDR1 MDHEN and CDR2 SYDVKM. The CDR3 is 13 amino acids. In DNA form, the CDR3 reads TGTGCCAGCAGTTTTTGGCAAAACAATGAGCAGTTCTTC. Protein sequence: CASSFWQNNEQFF.